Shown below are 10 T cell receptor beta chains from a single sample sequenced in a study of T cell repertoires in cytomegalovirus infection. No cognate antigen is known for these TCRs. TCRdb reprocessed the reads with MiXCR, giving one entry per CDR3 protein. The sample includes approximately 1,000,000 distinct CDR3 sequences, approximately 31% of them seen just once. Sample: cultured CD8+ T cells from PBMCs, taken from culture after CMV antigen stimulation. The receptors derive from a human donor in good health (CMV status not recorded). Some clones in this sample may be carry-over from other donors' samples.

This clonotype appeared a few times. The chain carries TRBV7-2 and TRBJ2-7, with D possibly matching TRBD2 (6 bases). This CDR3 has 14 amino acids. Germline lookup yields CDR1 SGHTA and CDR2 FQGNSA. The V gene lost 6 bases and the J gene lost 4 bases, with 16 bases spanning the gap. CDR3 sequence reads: CASRSGEPPYEQYV. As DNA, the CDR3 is TGTGCCAGCAGATCGGGGGAGCCCCCGTACGAGCAGTACGTC.

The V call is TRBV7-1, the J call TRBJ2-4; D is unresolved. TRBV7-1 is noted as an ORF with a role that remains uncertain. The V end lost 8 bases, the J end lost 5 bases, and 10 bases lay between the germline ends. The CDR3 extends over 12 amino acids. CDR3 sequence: CASEGDQNIQYF. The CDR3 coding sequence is TGTGCCAGCGAAGGAGACCAAAACATTCAGTACTTC.

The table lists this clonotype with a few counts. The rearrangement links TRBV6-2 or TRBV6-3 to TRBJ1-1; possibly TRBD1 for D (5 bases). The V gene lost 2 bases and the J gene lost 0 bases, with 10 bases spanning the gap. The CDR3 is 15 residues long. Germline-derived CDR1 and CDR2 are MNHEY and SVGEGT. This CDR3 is CASSYGGGLNTEAFF. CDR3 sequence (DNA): TGTGCCAGCAGTTACGGCGGGGGATTGAACACTGAAGCTTTCTTT.

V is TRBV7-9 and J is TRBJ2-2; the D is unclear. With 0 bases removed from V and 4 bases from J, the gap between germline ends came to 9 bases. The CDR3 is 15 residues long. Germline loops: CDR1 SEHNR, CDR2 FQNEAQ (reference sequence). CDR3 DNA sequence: TGTGCCAGCAGCTTAGCATACTCCCCCACCGGGGAGCTGTTTTTT. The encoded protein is CASSLAYSPTGELFF. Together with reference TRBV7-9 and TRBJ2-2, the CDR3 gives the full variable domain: DTGVSQNPRHKITKRGQNVTFRCDPISEHNRLYWYRQTLGQGPEFLTYFQNEAQLEKSRLLSDRFSAERPKGSFSTLEIQRTEQGDSAMYLCASSLAYSPTGELFFGEGSRLTVL.

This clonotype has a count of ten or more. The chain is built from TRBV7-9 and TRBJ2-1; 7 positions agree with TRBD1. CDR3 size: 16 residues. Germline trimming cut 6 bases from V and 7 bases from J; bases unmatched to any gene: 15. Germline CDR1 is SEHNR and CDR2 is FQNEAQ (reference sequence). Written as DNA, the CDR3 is TGTGCCAGCAGTTCAAACAGGGGTATTCGGGGAAATGAGCAGTTCTTC. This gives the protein CASSSNRGIRGNEQFF.

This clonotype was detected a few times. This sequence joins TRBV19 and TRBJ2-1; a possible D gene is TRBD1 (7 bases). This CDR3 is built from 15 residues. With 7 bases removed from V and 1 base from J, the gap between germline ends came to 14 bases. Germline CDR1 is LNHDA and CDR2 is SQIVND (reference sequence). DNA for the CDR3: TGTGCCAGTACCGAGGGGGGACAGTCCTACAATGAGCAGTTCTTC. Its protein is CASTEGGQSYNEQFF.

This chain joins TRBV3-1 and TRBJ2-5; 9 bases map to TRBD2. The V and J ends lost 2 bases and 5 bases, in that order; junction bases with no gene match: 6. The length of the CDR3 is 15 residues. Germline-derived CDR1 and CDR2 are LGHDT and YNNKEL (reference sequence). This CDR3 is CASSQPSGVHETQYF. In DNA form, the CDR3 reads TGTGCCAGCAGCCAACCTAGCGGGGTACACGAGACCCAGTACTTC.

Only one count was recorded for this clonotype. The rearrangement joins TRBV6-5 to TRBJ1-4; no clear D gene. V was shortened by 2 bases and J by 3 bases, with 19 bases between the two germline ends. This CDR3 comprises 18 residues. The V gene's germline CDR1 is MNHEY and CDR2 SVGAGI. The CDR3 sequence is CASSYMGSASLPNEKLFF. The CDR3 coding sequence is TGTGCCAGCAGTTACATGGGCAGTGCATCACTTCCTAATGAAAAACTGTTTTTT.

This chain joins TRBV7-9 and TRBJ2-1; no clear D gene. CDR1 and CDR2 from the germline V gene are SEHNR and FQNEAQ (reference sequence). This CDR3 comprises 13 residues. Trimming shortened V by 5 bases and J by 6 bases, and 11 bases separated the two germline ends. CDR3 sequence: CASSPADGNEQFF. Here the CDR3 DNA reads TGTGCCAGCAGCCCCGCGGACGGCAATGAGCAGTTCTTC. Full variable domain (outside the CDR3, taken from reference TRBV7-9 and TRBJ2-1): DTGVSQNPRHKITKRGQNVTFRCDPISEHNRLYWYRQTLGQGPEFLTYFQNEAQLEKSRLLSDRFSAERPKGSFSTLEIQRTEQGDSAMYLCASSPADGNEQFFGPGTRLTVL.

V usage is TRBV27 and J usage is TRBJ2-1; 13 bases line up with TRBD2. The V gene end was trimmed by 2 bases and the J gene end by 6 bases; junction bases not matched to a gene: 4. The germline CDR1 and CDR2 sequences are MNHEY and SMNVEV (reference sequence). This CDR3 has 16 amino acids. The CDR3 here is CASSLVRTSGGNEQFF. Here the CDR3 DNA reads TGTGCCAGCAGTTTAGTGAGGACTAGCGGGGGCAATGAGCAGTTCTTC.